The 13 T cell receptor beta chains listed next were all sequenced from one sample in a study of T cell repertoires in cytomegalovirus infection. TCRdb re-analysed the reads in MiXCR, keeping a single row per CDR3 protein. The sample lists a few hundred thousand distinct CDR3 sequences, 42% occurring once. These receptors lack a known antigen. This material consisted of cultured PBMCs, taken from culture after CMV antigen stimulation. These receptors all come from a human donor in good health (CMV status not recorded). Some clones in this sample may be carry-over from other donors' samples.

CDR3 bases: TGTGCCAGCAGATTAACAAGACTAGTGGGCACCGGGGAGCTGTTTTTT. The encoded protein is CASRLTRLVGTGELFF. This chain connects TRBV6-8 to TRBJ2-2; tentatively, D is TRBD2 (6 bases). The V gene's germline CDR1 is MNHGY and CDR2 SAAAGT. The CDR3 length is 16 residues. V was shortened by 6 bases and J by 4 bases, with 18 bases between the two germline ends.

This chain links TRBV20-1 with TRBJ2-5; no firm D call. The CDR3 has 14 residues. Germline CDR1 is DFQATT and CDR2 is SNEGSKA (reference sequence). CDR3 sequence (DNA): TGCAGCAGCGCCGGAGAACAGTACCAAGAGACCCAGTACTTC. Its protein product is CSSAGEQYQETQYF.

The V and J genes are TRBV10-3 and TRBJ2-1; 9 positions agree with TRBD1. CDR1 and CDR2 (germline): ENHRY, SYGVKD. This CDR3 is 12 amino acids long. J lost 9 bases, V lost 9 bases, and 6 bases had no gene match. CDR3 in amino acids: CAIRTGEVEQFF. CDR3 DNA: TGTGCCATAAGGACAGGGGAGGTTGAGCAGTTCTTC.

In its sample, this clonotype was seen a few times. This rearrangement joins TRBV4-1 to TRBJ2-7, with TRBD2 as a possible D gene (6 bases). Germline CDR1 reads MGHRA; CDR2 reads YSYEKL. With 4 bases removed from V and 3 bases from J, the gap between germline ends came to 10 bases. The CDR3 has 13 residues. The CDR3 sequence is CASSPGEYYEQYF. In DNA form, the CDR3 reads TGCGCCAGCAGCCCGGGGGAATACTACGAGCAGTACTTC.

This clonotype was counted a few times. V and J are TRBV7-2 and TRBJ2-2, with TRBD1 matching over 7 bases. Trimming cost V 5 bases and J 0 bases; bases outside gene matches: 9. This CDR3 region has 17 residues. The germline V gene encodes CDR1 SGHTA and CDR2 FQGNSA. The CDR3 sequence: CASSNRPQGANTGELFF. The CDR3 region has the DNA TGTGCCAGCAGCAATCGACCCCAGGGGGCGAACACCGGGGAGCTGTTTTTT.

This chain links TRBV7-2 with TRBJ1-2; 8 bases map to TRBD1. The CDR3 spans 14 residues. CDR1 SGHTA and CDR2 FQGNSA come from the germline V gene. With 3 bases clipped from V and 5 bases from J, the junction kept 5 bases outside the gene matches. This chain's CDR3 is CASSFGQGEYGYTF. CDR3 nucleotide sequence: TGTGCCAGCAGCTTCGGACAGGGAGAGTATGGCTACACCTTC.

This clonotype was counted between two and nine times. V is TRBV12-3 or TRBV12-4 and J is TRBJ2-7; D ambiguous. Trimming pared 2 bases from V and 1 base from J, leaving 12 bases between. The CDR3 runs to 15 residues. Here the CDR3 reads CASSLYWRKSYEQYF. CDR3 nucleotides: TGTGCCAGCAGTTTATACTGGCGGAAGTCCTACGAGCAGTACTTC.

This clonotype was seen repeatedly, ten times or more. V and J are TRBV7-2 and TRBJ1-3, with D unresolved. This CDR3 contains 16 residues. CDR1 and CDR2 from the germline V gene are SGHTA and FQGNSA. Trimming shortened V by 3 bases and J by 2 bases, and 14 bases separated the two germline ends. CDR3 nucleotide sequence: TGTGCCAGCAGCTTTGGGGATCAGAGGACTGGAAACACCATATATTTT. Its protein is CASSFGDQRTGNTIYF.

The genes are TRBV12-3 or TRBV12-4 and TRBJ2-7; TRBD2 aligns across 8 bases. The CDR3 has 16 amino acids. J was trimmed by 3 bases and V by 6 bases; bases with no gene match: 13. The CDR3 DNA is TGTGCCAGCAGCCCCGCCCAGGGCCGGGAGGGCTACGAGCAGTACTTC. Encoded protein: CASSPAQGREGYEQYF.

The CDR3 sequence is CASSARVEQYF. CDR3 DNA sequence: TGTGCCAGCAGTGCCCGCGTGGAGCAGTACTTC. This chain joins TRBV6-1 and TRBJ2-7; D not resolved. From germline, CDR1 is MNHNS and CDR2 SASEGT. Between the trimmed V and J ends, which lost 4 bases and 7 bases, there was a span of 8 bases. The CDR3 runs 11 residues.

The V call is TRBV7-2, the J call TRBJ2-7, with D tentatively TRBD2 (6 bases). Looked up from germline, CDR1 is SGHTA and CDR2 is FQGNSA. V lost 3 bases to trimming and J lost 7 bases, with 25 bases between them. The CDR3 length is 17 residues. CDR3 amino acids: CASSFPPTSRYSREQYF. CDR3 nucleotides: TGTGCCAGCAGCTTTCCCCCTACTAGCCGATATTCACGGGAGCAGTACTTC.

V and J are TRBV10-3 and TRBJ1-4; 9 positions agree with TRBD1. Germline-derived CDR1 and CDR2 are ENHRY and SYGVKD. The CDR3 is 15 residues long. The trim removed 3 bases at V and 6 bases at J, leaving 5 bases unmatched. The CDR3 sequence is CAISDPGQGYEKLFF. The DNA for the CDR3 is TGTGCCATCAGTGACCCGGGACAGGGTTATGAAAAACTGTTTTTT.

CDR3 residues: CASSIRGTDTQYF. CDR3 sequence (DNA): TGTGCCAGTAGTATAAGGGGCACAGATACGCAGTATTTT. The V gene is TRBV19, the J gene TRBJ2-3; D remains unclear. The V end was cut by 2 bases, the J end by 1 base, with 4 bases between. CDR1 LNHDA and CDR2 SQIVND come from the germline V gene (reference sequence). This CDR3 has 13 residues. Drawing the rest from reference TRBV19 and TRBJ2-3, the complete variable domain is DGGITQSPKYLFRKEGQNVTLSCEQNLNHDAMYWYRQDPGQGLRLIYYSQIVNDFQKGDIAEGYSVSREKKESFPLTVTSAQKNPTAFYLCASSIRGTDTQYFGPGTRLTVL.